The 29 T cell receptor beta chains below were found in one sample sequenced in a study of CD4 T cells in relation to SARS-CoV-2 and coronaviruses. Before the COVID-19 pandemic, during about 2011-2019, CD4+ T cells were taken from unexposed donors. After 10 to 11 days of culture, CD4+ T cells were isolated. The protocol was immunoSEQ multiplex PCR, while the TCRdb copy is restricted to in-frame clones and leaves out a portion. Of roughly 29,000 clones listed, 75% to 80% are singletons. Their cognate antigens are unknown. Source material: CD4+ T cells from PBMCs, cultured in vitro. The receptor set was obtained from a human donor in good health.

The J gene is TRBJ2-7, the V gene TRBV4-2, with 7 bases matching TRBD1. The J segment lost 0 bases and the V segment lost 0 bases, leaving 2 bases of the junction unmatched. From germline, CDR1 is LGHNA and CDR2 YNFKEQ. This CDR3 spans 15 amino acids. The CDR3 spells CASSQDGDSSYEQYF. CDR3 in DNA: TGTGCCAGCAGCCAAGATGGGGACAGCTCCTACGAGCAGTACTTC.

V and J are TRBV7-2 and TRBJ1-2, with 10 bases identical to TRBD1. There are 15 residues in the CDR3. Germline V gene lookup returns CDR1 SGHTA and CDR2 FQGNSA. V was pared by 5 bases and J by 1 base, with 4 bases of the junction left unmatched. CDR3 in DNA: TGTGCCAGCAGCCCAGGACAGGGGGATAACTATGGCTACACCTTC. Translating it yields CASSPGQGDNYGYTF.

CDR3 amino acids: CATSDPNSDTQYF. The CDR3 DNA follows: TGTGCCACCAGTGATCCTAACTCAGATACGCAGTATTTT. The rearrangement joins TRBV24-1 to TRBJ2-3; D remains ambiguous. CDR3 size: 13 residues. In germline, CDR1 is KGHDR, CDR2 SFDVKD. The V and J ends lost 3 bases and 4 bases respectively, with 7 bases between them.

The chain recombines TRBV2 with TRBJ2-7, with D uncertain. The germline gives CDR1 SNHLY, CDR2 FYNNEI. The V gene lost 5 bases and the J gene lost 7 bases, with 18 bases spanning the gap. CDR3 length: 14 amino acids. The CDR3 sequence: CASSFDTPPSEQYF. The DNA for the CDR3 is TGTGCCAGCAGTTTCGACACCCCGCCCTCTGAGCAGTACTTC.

The CDR3 DNA is TGTGCCAGCAGCTCCTCGGGACAGGCATTCTATGGCTACACCTTC. Its protein product is CASSSSGQAFYGYTF. The rearrangement uses TRBV5-4 and TRBJ1-2, with 8 bases that match TRBD1. The CDR3 extends over 15 amino acids. CDR1 is SGHNT, CDR2 YYREEE, per germline (reference sequence). The V segment lost 3 bases and the J segment 4 bases; nucleotides outside the gene matches: 8.

This sequence joins TRBV6-2 or TRBV6-3 and TRBJ1-2, with D uncertain. CDR1 MNHEY and CDR2 SVGEGT come from the germline V gene. The CDR3 totals 11 residues. V shed 2 bases and J shed 2 bases, with 0 bases lying between them. The CDR3 DNA sequence: TGTGCCAGCAGTTACAACTATGGCTACACCTTC. Its translation is CASSYNYGYTF.

This chain links TRBV5-1 with TRBJ1-1, with TRBD1 identical over 7 bases. The germline V gene encodes CDR1 SGHRS and CDR2 YFSETQ. The V and J ends lost 3 bases and 5 bases, in that order; junction bases with no gene match: 7. This CDR3 comprises 14 residues. CDR3 bases: TGCGCCAGCAGCTCTTCAGGGGGAAGGACTGAAGCTTTCTTT. As protein: CASSSSGGRTEAFF.

The V gene is TRBV21-1, the J gene TRBJ2-7; the table's D call, TRBD2, has no DNA check behind it. TRBV21-1 is a documented pseudogene. The CDR3 is 15 residues long. The CDR3, as DNA: TGTGCCAGCAGCAATAGCCGGGAGGGCCTCTACGAGCAGTACTTC. It codes for CASSNSREGLYEQYF.

This chain uses TRBV4-1 with TRBJ2-7; weak D call: TRBD1 (6 bases). Germline CDR1 and CDR2: MGHRA and YSYEKL. This CDR3 region has 16 residues. V was cut by 4 bases and J by 6 bases, with 22 bases left in between. CDR3 residues: CASSPIGAGVGPEQYF. DNA for the CDR3: TGCGCCAGCAGCCCCATTGGGGCAGGGGTCGGGCCCGAGCAGTACTTC.

V gene TRBV11-2 combines with J gene TRBJ1-5; D gene uncertain. This CDR3 is 12 amino acids long. CDR1 and CDR2 (germline): SGHAT, FQNNGV. V lost 5 bases to trimming and J lost 9 bases, with 11 bases between them. CDR3 DNA sequence: TGTGCCAGCAGCCCCCACGTAAGGCCCCAGCATTTT. Its protein is CASSPHVRPQHF.

J is TRBJ1-2 and V is TRBV19; D remains ambiguous. The CDR3 spans 13 residues. The V end was cut by 7 bases, the J end by 6 bases, with 15 bases between. Germline values: CDR1 LNHDA, CDR2 SQIVND (reference sequence). DNA of the CDR3: TGTGCCAGTACCAAAAAGGGATGGGATGGCTACACCTTC. It is translated as CASTKKGWDGYTF.

This sequence joins TRBV5-1 and TRBJ2-5; 13 nucleotides agree with TRBD2. Germline V CDR1 and CDR2: SGHRS, YFSETQ. This CDR3 is 16 amino acids long. With 3 bases clipped from V and 5 bases from J, the junction kept 7 bases outside the gene matches. This chain's CDR3 is CASSSGLAGPGETQYF. CDR3 bases: TGCGCCAGCAGCTCGGGACTAGCGGGGCCCGGGGAGACCCAGTACTTC.

The genes are TRBV9 and TRBJ2-4; TRBD2 matches 10 bases. CDR3 length: 14 amino acids. V was clipped by 7 bases and J by 5 bases; unmatched bases: 6. The germline gives CDR1 SGDLS, CDR2 YYNGEE. CDR3 DNA sequence: TGTGCCAGCGGAGTTGGACTAGCGGAAAACATTCAGTACTTC. It translates to CASGVGLAENIQYF. Variable domain in full (rest from reference TRBV9 and TRBJ2-4): DSGVTQTPKHLITATGQRVTLRCSPRSGDLSVYWYQQSLDQGLQFLIQYYNGEERAKGNILERFSAQQFPDLHSELNLSSLELGDSALYFCASGVGLAENIQYFGAGTRLSVL.

This clone was seen a single time. V usage is TRBV6-2 or TRBV6-3 and J usage is TRBJ2-2, with D unclear. CDR1 and CDR2 (germline): MNHEY, SVGEGT. Trimming pared 4 bases from V and 4 bases from J, leaving 10 bases between. The CDR3 consists of 14 residues. The CDR3 DNA sequence: TGTGCCAGCAGTTTCTACCGCGGCACCGGGGAGCTGTTTTTT. Amino acid sequence: CASSFYRGTGELFF.

The chain employs TRBV7-2 and TRBJ1-1; TRBD1 might be the D (6 bases). The V end was cut by 0 bases, the J end by 5 bases, with 16 bases between. The CDR3 consists of 16 residues. Germline CDR1 SGHTA, CDR2 FQGNSA. The CDR3, as DNA: TGTGCCAGCAGCTTAGCACCCACAGGGAGGGGGACTGAAGCTTTCTTT. Encoded protein: CASSLAPTGRGTEAFF.

The chain uses TRBV4-1 and TRBJ1-3; no clear D gene. Per the germline V gene, CDR1 is MGHRA and CDR2 is YSYEKL. V lost 2 bases and J lost 3, with 8 bases in between. The CDR3 has 14 amino acids. The DNA of the CDR3 is TGCGCCAGCAGCCAAAACGGGCTTGGAAACACCATATATTTT. Translating it yields CASSQNGLGNTIYF.

The rearrangement uses TRBV9 and TRBJ1-4; tentative D call: TRBD1 (6 bases). From germline, CDR1 is SGDLS and CDR2 YYNGEE. CDR3 length: 15 residues. Trimming pared 0 bases from V and 8 bases from J, leaving 14 bases between. The CDR3 reads CASSVGGGLGEKLFF. CDR3 coding DNA: TGTGCCAGCAGCGTAGGGGGGGGGCTAGGCGAAAAACTGTTTTTT.

V is TRBV18 and J is TRBJ2-2; 7 bases are shared with TRBD1. This CDR3 is 16 amino acids long. In germline, CDR1 is KGHSH, CDR2 LQKENI. The J segment lost 0 bases and the V segment lost 6 bases, leaving 7 bases of the junction unmatched. The CDR3 DNA follows: TGTGCCAGCTCCCCGAGGACAGGCGCGAACACCGGGGAGCTGTTTTTT. This encodes CASSPRTGANTGELFF.

This chain uses TRBV9 with TRBJ2-1, with TRBD2 matching 11 bases. Germline loops: CDR1 SGDLS, CDR2 YYNGEE. Trimming took 2 bases from V and 10 from J; bases not matched to a gene: 8. The CDR3 loop spans 15 amino acids. Written as DNA, the CDR3 is TGTGCCAGCAGCGTGGGACTAGCGGTTGGATCGGAGCAGTTCTTC. Amino acids: CASSVGLAVGSEQFF. Full variable domain (remainder filled in from reference TRBV9 and TRBJ2-1): DSGVTQTPKHLITATGQRVTLRCSPRSGDLSVYWYQQSLDQGLQFLIQYYNGEERAKGNILERFSAQQFPDLHSELNLSSLELGDSALYFCASSVGLAVGSEQFFGPGTRLTVL.

This clone is large. The V gene is TRBV4-1, the J gene TRBJ2-5, with TRBD2 identical over 11 bases. This CDR3 contains 20 residues. The germline V gene has CDR1 MGHRA and CDR2 YSYEKL. J lost 4 bases, V lost 0 bases, and 16 bases had no gene match. Here the CDR3 DNA reads TGCGCCAGCAGCCAAGACCCCTTAGCGGGAGGGTCCCAAATGATAGAGACCCAGTACTTC. Protein sequence: CASSQDPLAGGSQMIETQYF.

J is TRBJ2-1 and V is TRBV6-2 or TRBV6-3; no reliable D call. The CDR3 is made up of 15 amino acids. Germline V gene data show CDR1 as MNHEY and CDR2 as SVGEGT. V lost 4 bases to trimming and J lost 0 bases, with 10 bases between them. This chain's CDR3 is CASSSRHSSYNEQFF. The DNA for the CDR3 is TGTGCCAGCAGTTCGCGACATTCCTCCTACAATGAGCAGTTCTTC.

In nucleotides, the CDR3 is TGTGCCAGCAGAGCGACAGGAAATTCACCCCTCCACTTT. This encodes CASRATGNSPLHF. The gene calls are TRBV3-1 (or the pseudogene TRBV3-2) and TRBJ1-6, with D possibly matching TRBD1 (6 bases). Germline V CDR1 and CDR2: LGHDT, YNNKEL (reference sequence). Between the trimmed V and J ends, which lost 6 bases and 7 bases, there was a span of 10 bases. CDR3 length: 13 amino acids.

This clone appeared a single time. The genes are TRBV7-8 and TRBJ2-7; 10 nucleotides line up with TRBD1. The J segment lost 6 bases and the V segment lost 1 base, leaving 3 bases of the junction unmatched. Germline CDR1 is SGHVS and CDR2 is FQNEAQ. This CDR3 has 14 residues. This chain's CDR3 is CASSLGTGGSEQYF. CDR3 nucleotide sequence: TGTGCCAGCAGCTTAGGGACAGGGGGGAGCGAGCAGTACTTC.

The gene calls are TRBV11-3 and TRBJ2-6, with TRBD2 as a possible D gene (5 bases). V was cut by 1 base and J by 1 base, with 5 bases left in between. The CDR3 is 15 residues long. CDR1 is SGHNT and CDR2 is YENEEA in the germline V gene. CDR3 sequence reads: CASSLGESGANVLTF. In DNA form, the CDR3 reads TGTGCCAGCAGCTTAGGGGAGTCTGGGGCCAACGTCCTGACTTTC.

The rearrangement joins TRBV6-2 or TRBV6-3 to TRBJ2-3; TRBD2 matches 14 bases. The CDR3 totals 17 residues. Germline loops: CDR1 MNHEY, CDR2 SVGEGT. V gave up 5 bases and J gave up 2 bases; unmatched junction bases: 6. CDR3 coding DNA: TGTGCCAGCAGTCCAGGGACTAGCGGGGGTATCACAGATACGCAGTATTTT. Its translation is CASSPGTSGGITDTQYF.

This clone has a handful of counts. The CDR3 DNA reads as TGTGCCAGCAGTCCAAGCTATGGCTACACCTTC. Translated: CASSPSYGYTF. J is TRBJ1-2 and V is TRBV6-6, with D unresolved. This CDR3 spans 11 amino acids. Germline CDR1 reads MNHNY; CDR2 reads SVGAGI (reference sequence). Trimming shortened V by 5 bases and J by 4 bases, and 5 bases separated the two germline ends.

The chain recombines TRBV7-8 with TRBJ2-7; 8 bases match TRBD1. V dropped 5 bases and J dropped 4; count of bases not matched to a gene: 7. Germline-derived CDR1 and CDR2 are SGHVS and FQNEAQ. The CDR3 spans 14 residues. The CDR3 region is CASSPTGVLYEQYF. In DNA form, the CDR3 reads TGTGCCAGCAGCCCGACAGGGGTGCTTTACGAGCAGTACTTC.

V gene TRBV9 combines with J gene TRBJ2-3; no reliable D call. The CDR3 consists of 15 residues. Germline values: CDR1 SGDLS, CDR2 YYNGEE. Trimming left V 0 bases short and J 6 bases short, with 14 bases between. The CDR3 sequence is CASSVVGSERDTQYF. For the CDR3, the DNA is TGTGCCAGCAGCGTAGTGGGATCCGAACGGGATACGCAGTATTTT.

The chain combines TRBV6-2 or TRBV6-3 with TRBJ2-6, with D uncertain. V was cut by 2 bases and J by 0 bases, with 8 bases left in between. The CDR3 runs 16 residues. CDR1 is MNHEY, CDR2 SVGEGT, per germline. The CDR3 spells CASSYSVRSGANVLTF. The DNA of the CDR3 is TGTGCCAGCAGTTACAGTGTACGCTCTGGGGCCAACGTCCTGACTTTC.